This T cell receptor beta chain was identified in a study of blood T cells in healthy people across ages. Study results and limitations: Strong correlation was found linking TCR beta diversity to naive T cell percentage. One million T cells yielded diversity estimates that were considered underestimates. A roughly linear fall in TCR beta diversity per million T cells was seen with increasing age.

Germline V gene sequence: CDR1 DFQATT, CDR2 SNEGSKA (reference sequence). CDR3 length: 14 residues. Trimming cost V 6 bases and J 4 bases, with 17 bases left between them. About this clonotype itself: The antigen remains unidentified.

A sample-barcoded 5' primer and a J-beta primer mix were used in a second PCR of about 7 to 12 cycles. The template-switch adaptor, which had 12 random nucleotides, put a tag on each cDNA molecule. TCRdb reanalysed the 5' RACE reads using MiXCR and keeps one entry per CDR3 protein. The profile covers 1.5 million to 2 million distinct CDR3 sequences, with roughly 27% appearing a single time and approximately 7.7% taken by the ten largest. The gene calls are TRBV20-1 and TRBJ2-3; D call uncertain. This clonotype was sampled from a woman in her thirties in good health. Sequencing used blood. CDR3 sequence reads: CSANTLPSADTQYF. CDR3 in DNA: TGCAGTGCCAATACGCTCCCATCGGCAGATACGCAGTATTTT.